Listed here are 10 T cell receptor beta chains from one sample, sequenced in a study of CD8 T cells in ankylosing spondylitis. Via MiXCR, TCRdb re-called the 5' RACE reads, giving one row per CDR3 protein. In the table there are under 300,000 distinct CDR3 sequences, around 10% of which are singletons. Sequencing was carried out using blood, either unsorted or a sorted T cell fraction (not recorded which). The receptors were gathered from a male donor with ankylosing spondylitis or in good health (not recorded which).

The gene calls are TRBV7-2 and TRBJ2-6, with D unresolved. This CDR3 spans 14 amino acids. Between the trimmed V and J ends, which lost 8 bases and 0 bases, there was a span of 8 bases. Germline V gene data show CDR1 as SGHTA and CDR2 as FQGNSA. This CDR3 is CASQLRSGANVLTF. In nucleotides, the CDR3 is TGTGCCAGCCAACTCCGCTCTGGGGCCAACGTCCTGACTTTC.

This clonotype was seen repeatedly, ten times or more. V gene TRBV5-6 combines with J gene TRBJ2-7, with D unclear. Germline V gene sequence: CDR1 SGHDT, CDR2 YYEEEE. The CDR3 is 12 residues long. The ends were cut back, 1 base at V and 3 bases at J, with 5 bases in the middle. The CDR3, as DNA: TGTGCCAGCAGCTTGTCGAACTACGAGCAGTACTTC. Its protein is CASSLSNYEQYF.

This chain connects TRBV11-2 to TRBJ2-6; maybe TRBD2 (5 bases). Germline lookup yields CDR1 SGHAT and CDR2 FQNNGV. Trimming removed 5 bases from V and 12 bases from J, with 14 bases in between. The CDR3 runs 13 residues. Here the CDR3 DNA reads TGTGCCAGCAGCGCTACACGGAGGCGCGTCCTGACTTTC. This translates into CASSATRRRVLTF.

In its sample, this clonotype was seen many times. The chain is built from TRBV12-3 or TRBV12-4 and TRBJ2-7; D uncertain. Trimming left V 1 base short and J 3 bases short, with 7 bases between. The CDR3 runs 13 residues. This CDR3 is CASSLDSIYEQYF. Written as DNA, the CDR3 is TGTGCCAGCAGTTTAGACAGCATCTACGAGCAGTACTTC.

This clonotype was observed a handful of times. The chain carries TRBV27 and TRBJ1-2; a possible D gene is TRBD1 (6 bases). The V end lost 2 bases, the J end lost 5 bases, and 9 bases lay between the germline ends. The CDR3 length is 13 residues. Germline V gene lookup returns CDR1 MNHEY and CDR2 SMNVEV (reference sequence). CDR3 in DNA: TGTGCCAGCAGTTTACGAGGGGGGTATGGCTACACCTTC. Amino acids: CASSLRGGYGYTF.

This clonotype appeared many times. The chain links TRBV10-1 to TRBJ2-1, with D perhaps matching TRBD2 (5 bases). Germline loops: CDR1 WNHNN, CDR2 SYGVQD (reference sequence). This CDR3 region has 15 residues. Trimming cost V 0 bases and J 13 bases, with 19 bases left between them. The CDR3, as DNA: TGCGCCAGCAGTGAGTCGATTTATACAGCGGCACAACAGTTCTTC. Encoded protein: CASSESIYTAAQQFF.

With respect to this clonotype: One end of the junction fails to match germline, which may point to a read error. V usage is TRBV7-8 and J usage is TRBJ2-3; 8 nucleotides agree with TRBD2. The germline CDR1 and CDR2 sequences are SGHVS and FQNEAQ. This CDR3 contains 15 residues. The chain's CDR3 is CTSSLYGGVTDTQYF. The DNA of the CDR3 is TGTACCAGCAGCTTATACGGGGGGGTCACAGATACGCAGTATTTT.

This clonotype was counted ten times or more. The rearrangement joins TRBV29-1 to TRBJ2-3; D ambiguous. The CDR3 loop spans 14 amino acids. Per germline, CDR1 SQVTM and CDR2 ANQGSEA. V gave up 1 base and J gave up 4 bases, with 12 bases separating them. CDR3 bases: TGCAGCGTTGAAGCGACTGGGCGAGCAGATACGCAGTATTTT. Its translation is CSVEATGRADTQYF.

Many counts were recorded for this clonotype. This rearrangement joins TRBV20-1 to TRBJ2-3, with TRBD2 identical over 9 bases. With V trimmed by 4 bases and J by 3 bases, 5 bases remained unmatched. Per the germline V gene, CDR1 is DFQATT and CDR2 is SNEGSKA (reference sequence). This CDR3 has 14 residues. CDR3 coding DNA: TGCAGTGCTATGGCTAGCGGGACAACAGATACGCAGTATTTT. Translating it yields CSAMASGTTDTQYF.

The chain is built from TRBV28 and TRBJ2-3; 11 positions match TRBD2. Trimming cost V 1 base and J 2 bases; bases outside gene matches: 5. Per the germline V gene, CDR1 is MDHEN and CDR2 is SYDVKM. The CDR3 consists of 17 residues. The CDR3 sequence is CASSLSLLAGATDTQYF. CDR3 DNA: TGTGCCAGCAGTTTATCCCTACTAGCGGGAGCCACAGATACGCAGTATTTT.